This TCR beta chain stems from a study of shared clonotypes between healthy human individuals. Findings of the study overall: The study's rarefaction showed incomplete sorted-subset sequencing despite large depth.

Comments on this clone: Its antigen remains unknown.

Repertoires were generated with immunoSEQ multiplex PCR, while TCRdb's copy carries only in-frame clones and drops some. This sample carries about 2.4 million clones, roughly 93% of them seen once, and the ten largest clones take approximately 0.36%. Caucasian adults living in Nashville, Tennessee, provided all samples. The CDR3 runs 14 residues. Trimming took 4 bases from V and 6 from J, leaving 13 bases between them. CDR1 and CDR2 from the germline V gene are MNHEY and SVGAGI. J is TRBJ2-1 and V is TRBV6-5; D gene unclear. Sequenced sample: naive CD4+ T cells from PBMCs. Subset reported: CD45RA+ positively selected. The TCR was taken from a young man in good health. Some clones in this sample may be carry-over from other donors' samples. CDR3: CASSLVALGNEQFF. The CDR3 bases are TGTGCCAGCAGTTTGGTCGCGCTTGGCAATGAGCAGTTCTTC.